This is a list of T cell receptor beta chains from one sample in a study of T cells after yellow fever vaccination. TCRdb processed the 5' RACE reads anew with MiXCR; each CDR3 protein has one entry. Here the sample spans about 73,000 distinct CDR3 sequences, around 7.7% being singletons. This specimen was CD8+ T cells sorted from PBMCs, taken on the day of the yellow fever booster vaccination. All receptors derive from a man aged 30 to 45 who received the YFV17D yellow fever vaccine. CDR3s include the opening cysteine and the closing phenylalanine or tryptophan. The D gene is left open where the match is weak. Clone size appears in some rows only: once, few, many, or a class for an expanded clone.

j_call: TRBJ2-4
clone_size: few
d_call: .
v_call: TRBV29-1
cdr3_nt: TGCAGCGTTGGTGTGGGGGTGAGGAACATTCAGTACTTC
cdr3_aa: CSVGVGVRNIQYF

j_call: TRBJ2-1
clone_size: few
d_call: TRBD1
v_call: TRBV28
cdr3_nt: TGTGCCAGCAACCCGTGGGACAGGGATGACAATGAGCAGTTCTTC
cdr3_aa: CASNPWDRDDNEQFF

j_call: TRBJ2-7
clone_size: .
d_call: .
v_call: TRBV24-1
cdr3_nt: TGTGCCACCAGTGACGGGGACGAGCAGTACTTC
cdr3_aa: CATSDGDEQYF

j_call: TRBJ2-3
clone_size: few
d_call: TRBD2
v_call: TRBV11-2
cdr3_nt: TGTGCCAGCAGCTCCCCCGGCGCGGGAGGCTCCGGGGATAACACAGATACGCAGTATTTT
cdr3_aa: CASSSPGAGGSGDNTDTQYF

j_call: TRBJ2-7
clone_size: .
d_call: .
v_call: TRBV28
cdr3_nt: TGTGCCAGACCATGCAGGGCTACCCACTCCTACGAGCAGTACTTC
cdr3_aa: CARPCRATHSYEQYF

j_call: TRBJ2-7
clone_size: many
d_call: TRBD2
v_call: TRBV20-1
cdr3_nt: TGCAGTGCTCGTCTAGCGGGCCAAGACTACGAGCAGTACTTC
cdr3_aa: CSARLAGQDYEQYF

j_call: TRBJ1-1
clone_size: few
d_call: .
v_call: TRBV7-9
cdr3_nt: TGTGCCAGCAGCAACCTCGGGGGGCGCGTTGGGGGAAACACTGAAGCTTTCTTT
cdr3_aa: CASSNLGGRVGGNTEAFF

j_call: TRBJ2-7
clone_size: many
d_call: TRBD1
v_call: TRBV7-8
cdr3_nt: TGTGCCAGCGGCCAGGGGGTGTTCTACGAGCAGTACTTC
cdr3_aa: CASGQGVFYEQYF

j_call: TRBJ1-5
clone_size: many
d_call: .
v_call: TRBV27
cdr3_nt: TGTGCCAGCAGTTTAATCCGCAATCAGCCCCAGCATTTT
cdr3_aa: CASSLIRNQPQHF

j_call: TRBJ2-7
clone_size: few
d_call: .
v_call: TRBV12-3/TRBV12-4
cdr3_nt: TGTGCCAGCATTCCCCCAAACTCCTACGAGCAGTACTTC
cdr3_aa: CASIPPNSYEQYF

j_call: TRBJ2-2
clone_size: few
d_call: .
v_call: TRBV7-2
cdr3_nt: TGTGCCAGCAGACCCCAGGGGTCCGGGGAGCTGTTTTTT
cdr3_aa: CASRPQGSGELFF

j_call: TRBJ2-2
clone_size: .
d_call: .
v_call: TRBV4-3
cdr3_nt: TGCGCCAGCAAAGAGGCGAACACCGGGGAGCTGTTTTTT
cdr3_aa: CASKEANTGELFF

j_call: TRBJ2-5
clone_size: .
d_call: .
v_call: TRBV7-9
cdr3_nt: TGTGCCAGCAGCTTATCTTCCAGAGAGACCCAGTACTTC
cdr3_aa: CASSLSSRETQYF

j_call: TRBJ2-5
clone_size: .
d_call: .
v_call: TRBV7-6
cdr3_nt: TGTGCCAGCAGCTCGGCTGGGGTAGGGGACCAGACCCAGTACTTC
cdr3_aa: CASSSAGVGDQTQYF

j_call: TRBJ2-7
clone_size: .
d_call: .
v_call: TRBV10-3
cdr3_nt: TGTGCCATCAGTGCAGAAGACAGCTCCTACGAGCAGTACTTC
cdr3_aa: CAISAEDSSYEQYF

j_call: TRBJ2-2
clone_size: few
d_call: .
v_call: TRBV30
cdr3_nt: TGTGCCTGGAGGTCAGGGACGTTGGACACCGGGGAGCTGTTTTTT
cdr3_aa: CAWRSGTLDTGELFF

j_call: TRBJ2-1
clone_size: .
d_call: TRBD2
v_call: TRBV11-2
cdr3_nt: TGTGCCAGCAGCACTCATAGCGGGAGCTCCTACAATGAGCAGTTCTTC
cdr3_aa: CASSTHSGSSYNEQFF

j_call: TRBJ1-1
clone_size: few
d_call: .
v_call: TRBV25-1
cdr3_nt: TGTGCCAGCAGTGGTCGTGGCACTGAAGCTTTCTTT
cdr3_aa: CASSGRGTEAFF

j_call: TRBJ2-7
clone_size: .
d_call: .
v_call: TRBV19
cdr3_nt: TGTGCCAGTAGTATCAGATCGGGGGGCACCTACGAGCAGTACTTC
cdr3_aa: CASSIRSGGTYEQYF

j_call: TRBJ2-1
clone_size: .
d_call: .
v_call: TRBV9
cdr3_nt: TGTGCCAGCGGGGGCGGATTAATGCAGTTCTTC
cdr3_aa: CASGGGLMQFF

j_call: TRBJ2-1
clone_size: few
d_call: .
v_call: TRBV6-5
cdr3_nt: TGTGCCAGCAGACAAGGACTTTCCTCCTACAATGAGCAGTTCTTC
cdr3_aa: CASRQGLSSYNEQFF

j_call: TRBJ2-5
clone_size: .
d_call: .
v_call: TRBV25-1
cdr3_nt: TGTGCCAGCAGTGAACAGGGCGAAGAGACCCAGTACTTC
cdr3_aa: CASSEQGEETQYF

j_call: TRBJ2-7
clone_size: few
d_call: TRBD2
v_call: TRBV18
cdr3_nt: TGTGCCAGCTCACCACTTCGGGACTACTACGAGCAGTACTTC
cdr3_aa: CASSPLRDYYEQYF

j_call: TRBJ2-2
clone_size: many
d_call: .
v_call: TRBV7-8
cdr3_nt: TGTGCCAGCAGTACAGAACCGGGACTCATCACCGGGGAGCTGTTTTTT
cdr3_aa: CASSTEPGLITGELFF

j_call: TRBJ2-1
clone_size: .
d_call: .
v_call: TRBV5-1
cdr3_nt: TGCGCCAGCAGCTTGGAAGGGGATGGGAATGAGCAGTTCTTC
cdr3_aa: CASSLEGDGNEQFF

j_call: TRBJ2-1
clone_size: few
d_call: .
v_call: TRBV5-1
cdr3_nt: TGCGCCAGCAGCTCTATAGGGGGTCTTAACAATGAGCAGTTCTTC
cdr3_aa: CASSSIGGLNNEQFF

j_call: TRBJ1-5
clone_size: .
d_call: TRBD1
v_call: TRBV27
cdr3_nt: TGTGCCAGCAGTTTAGGACAGGCCTCCGATCAGCCCCAGCATTTT
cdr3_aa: CASSLGQASDQPQHF

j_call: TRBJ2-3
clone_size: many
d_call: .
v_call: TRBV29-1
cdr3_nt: TGCAGCGCCCTTCCCGGAGATACGCAGTATTTT
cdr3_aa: CSALPGDTQYF

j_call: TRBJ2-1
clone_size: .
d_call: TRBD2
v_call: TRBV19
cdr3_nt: TGTGCCAGTAGTCAGCGGGAGTTGTACAATGAGCAGTTCTTC
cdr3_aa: CASSQRELYNEQFF

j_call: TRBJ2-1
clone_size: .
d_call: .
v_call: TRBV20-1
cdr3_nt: TGCAGTGCTAGAGGATCGGGAGCTGAGCAGTTCTTC
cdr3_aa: CSARGSGAEQFF

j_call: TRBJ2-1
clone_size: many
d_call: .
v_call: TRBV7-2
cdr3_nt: TGTGCCAGCAGCACCGGACTGGGCTCCTACAATGAGCAGTTCTTC
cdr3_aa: CASSTGLGSYNEQFF

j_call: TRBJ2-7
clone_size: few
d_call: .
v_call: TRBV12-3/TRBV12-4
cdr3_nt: TGTGCCAGCAGTTCTGAGTTCAACGAGCAGTACTTC
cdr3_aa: CASSSEFNEQYF

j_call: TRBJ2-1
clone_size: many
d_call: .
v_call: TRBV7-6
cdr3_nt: TGTGCCAGCAGCTTGGCCGGGTCGCTCCGTGGTGAGCAGTTCTTC
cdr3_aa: CASSLAGSLRGEQFF

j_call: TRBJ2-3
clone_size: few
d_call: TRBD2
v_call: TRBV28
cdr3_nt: TGTGCCAGCATCCCCACGGTCAGGGAGGGAGATACGCAGTATTTT
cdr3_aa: CASIPTVREGDTQYF

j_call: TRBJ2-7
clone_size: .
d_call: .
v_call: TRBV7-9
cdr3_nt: TGTGCCAGCAGCTTAGATTTCTACGAGCAGTACTTC
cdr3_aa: CASSLDFYEQYF

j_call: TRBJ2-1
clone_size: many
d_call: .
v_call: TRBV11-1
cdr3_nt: TGTGCCAGCAGCTTAGCCCCGCGGGGTGGCTCCTACAATGAGCAGTTCTTC
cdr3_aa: CASSLAPRGGSYNEQFF

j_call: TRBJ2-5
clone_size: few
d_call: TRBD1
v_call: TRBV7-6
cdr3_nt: TGTGCCAGCAGCTTAACAGGGGGGCCAGTCGAAGAGACCCAGTACTTC
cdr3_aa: CASSLTGGPVEETQYF

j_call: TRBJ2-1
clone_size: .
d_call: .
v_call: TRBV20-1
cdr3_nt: TGCAGTGCTAGAGGGGGGATGGGACCCTACAATGAGCAGTTCTTC
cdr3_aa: CSARGGMGPYNEQFF

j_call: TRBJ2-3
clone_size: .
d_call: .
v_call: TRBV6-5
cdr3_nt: TGTGCCAGCAGTTCAGGTAGTGCGCAGTATTTT
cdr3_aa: CASSSGSAQYF

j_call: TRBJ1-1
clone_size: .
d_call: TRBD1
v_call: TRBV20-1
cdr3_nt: TGCAGTGCTGGACAGGGTCCGGGCACTGAAGCTTTCTTT
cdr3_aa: CSAGQGPGTEAFF

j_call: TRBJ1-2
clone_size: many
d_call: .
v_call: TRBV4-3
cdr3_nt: TGCGCCAGCAGCCGCCAAGAGGCTGGGGGATCGCGGGATGGCTACACCTTC
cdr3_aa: CASSRQEAGGSRDGYTF

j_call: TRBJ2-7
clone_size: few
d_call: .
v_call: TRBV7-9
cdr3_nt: TGTGCCAGCAGCTTAGTTTCCGGAAGAGCCTACGAGCAGTACTTC
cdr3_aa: CASSLVSGRAYEQYF

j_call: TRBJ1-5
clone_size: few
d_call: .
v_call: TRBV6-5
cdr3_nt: TGTGCCAGCAGTTACTCGAGAAGCAATCAGCCCCAGCATTTT
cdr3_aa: CASSYSRSNQPQHF

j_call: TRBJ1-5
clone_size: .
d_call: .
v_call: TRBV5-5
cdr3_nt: TGTGCCAGCAGCTTGGGCCAGTATAGCAATCAGCCCCAGCATTTT
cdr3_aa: CASSLGQYSNQPQHF

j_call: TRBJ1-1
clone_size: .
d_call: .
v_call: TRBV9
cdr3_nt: TGTGCCAGCAGCGGGGGGTTGACAGGCACTGAAGCTTTCTTT
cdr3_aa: CASSGGLTGTEAFF

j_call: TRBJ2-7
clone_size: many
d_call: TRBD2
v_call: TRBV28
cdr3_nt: TGTGCCAGCAGTTTTTCGGGACTAGCGGGAGAATACGAGCAGTACTTC
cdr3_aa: CASSFSGLAGEYEQYF

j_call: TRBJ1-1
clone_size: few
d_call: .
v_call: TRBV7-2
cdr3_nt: TGTGCCAGCATAGAGGGAGGTCAGCCTGAAGCTTTCTTT
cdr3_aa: CASIEGGQPEAFF

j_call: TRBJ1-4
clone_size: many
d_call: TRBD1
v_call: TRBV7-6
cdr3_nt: TGTGCCAGCAGCTTAGAATTGGAGGGGGCGATTGAAAAACTGTTTTTT
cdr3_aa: CASSLELEGAIEKLFF

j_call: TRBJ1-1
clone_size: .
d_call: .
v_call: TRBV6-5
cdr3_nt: TGTGCCAGCAGTTACTTTGGAGACAGTGAAGCTTTCTTT
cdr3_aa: CASSYFGDSEAFF

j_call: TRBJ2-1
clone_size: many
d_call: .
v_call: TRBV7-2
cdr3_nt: TGTGCCAGCAGCTTCGGAGCGAATGAGCAGTTCTTC
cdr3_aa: CASSFGANEQFF

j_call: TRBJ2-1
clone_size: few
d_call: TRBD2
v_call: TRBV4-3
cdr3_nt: TGCGCCAGCAGCCAAGAATGGACTCCCCTAGCGGGAGGATTCAATGAGCAGTTCTTC
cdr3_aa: CASSQEWTPLAGGFNEQFF

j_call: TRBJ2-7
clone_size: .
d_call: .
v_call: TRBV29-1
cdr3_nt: TGCAGCGCCGGGACGGGCTACGAGCAGTACTTC
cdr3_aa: CSAGTGYEQYF

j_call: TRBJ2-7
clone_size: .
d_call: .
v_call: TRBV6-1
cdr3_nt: TGTGCCAACCGGCGGGACAGCTCCTACGAGCAGTACTTC
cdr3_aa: CANRRDSSYEQYF

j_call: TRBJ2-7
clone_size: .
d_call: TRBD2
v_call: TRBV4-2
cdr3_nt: TGTGCCAGCACCCAGACTAGCGGCTCCTACGAGCAGTACTTC
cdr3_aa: CASTQTSGSYEQYF